This TCR beta chain came from a study of control samples from healthy donors and cancer patients. Using immunoSEQ multiplex PCR, the repertoire was profiled, and TCRdb retains in-frame clones only, with some absent. In the table there are 130,000 or so clones, 70% to 90% of which are singletons. V was shortened by 6 bases and J by 4 bases, with 12 bases between the two germline ends. The germline gives CDR1 MGHRA, CDR2 YSYEKL. There are 13 residues in the CDR3. Source material: blood. This sequence was found in a man aged 45-65 years in good health. V and J are TRBV4-1 and TRBJ1-2; the D gene is possibly TRBD1 (6 bases). The CDR3 protein is CASSPDSSYGYTF. For the CDR3, the DNA is TGCGCCAGCAGTCCGGACAGCTCCTATGGCTACACCTTC.